The present entry profiles one TCR beta chain with its context. The antigen remains unidentified. The sample originates from a study of cytomegalovirus exposure and HLA in healthy donors. Study-wide points: A later analysis linked a missense DCLRE1C variant to TCR beta V- and J-gene trimming.

The germline V gene has CDR1 LNHDA and CDR2 SQIVND (reference sequence). The CDR3 is made up of 15 amino acids. V shed 10 bases and J 4 bases; nucleotides not matched to a gene: 10. With 60 Vbeta and 13 Jbeta primers, the PCR was carried out. Sequencing was performed with immunoSEQ multiplex PCR; in TCRdb, only in-frame clones are kept and a portion is missing. The data show 100,000 to 150,000 clones, about two thirds seen once. J is TRBJ1-5 and V is TRBV19, with TRBD1 matching 10 bases. The TCR originated in a woman in her fifties or sixties in good health and CMV-seropositive. Sample: PBMCs. The CDR3 nucleotides are TGTGCCACCGACAGGGGGCGCGGGGAAAATCAGCCCCAGCATTTT. Translation: CATDRGRGENQPQHF.